Listed here are 10 T cell receptor beta chains from one sample, sequenced in a study of patients and donors after allogeneic stem cell transplantation. TCRdb processed the RT-PCR reads anew with MiXCR; each CDR3 protein has one entry. The sample lists roughly 880,000 distinct CDR3 sequences, 15% to 20% occurring once. Sequencing was done on a sample of blood, either unsorted or a sorted T cell fraction (not recorded which). Receptors originate from a human donor who was either an allogeneic HSCT recipient or a stem cell or donor lymphocyte infusion donor (not recorded which). It is not recorded whose cells these are; they may come from a transplant donor.

The rearrangement uses TRBV20-1 and TRBJ2-1; 8 bases match TRBD1. The CDR3 has 15 residues. V trimming: 5 bases; J trimming: 0 bases; junction bases outside the gene matches: 6. CDR1 and CDR2 (germline): DFQATT, SNEGSKA (reference sequence). The chain's CDR3 is CSAYPGQGSYNEQFF. Here the CDR3 DNA reads TGCAGTGCTTACCCCGGACAGGGCTCCTACAATGAGCAGTTCTTC.

This clonotype was detected a few times. This chain connects TRBV4-2 to TRBJ2-2, with D unresolved. The CDR3 consists of 13 residues. Deletions cut 1 base from V and 7 bases from J, with 7 bases between. Germline V lookup: CDR1 LGHNA, CDR2 YNFKEQ. The CDR3 DNA reads TGTGCCAGCAGCCAAGGCGTCCTCGGGGAGCTGTTTTTT. Translating gives CASSQGVLGELFF.

This clonotype was found a few times. The gene calls are TRBV12-3 or TRBV12-4 and TRBJ1-5; D call uncertain. The CDR3 consists of 13 residues. V was cut by 5 bases and J by 6 bases, with 11 bases left in between. The CDR3 is CASSPRVSQPQHF. The CDR3 DNA is TGTGCCAGCAGTCCTCGAGTGAGTCAGCCCCAGCATTTT.

The V and J genes are TRBV12-3 or TRBV12-4 and TRBJ2-3; the match to TRBD2 covers 9 bases. This CDR3 contains 15 residues. J lost 0 bases, V lost 6 bases, and 4 bases had no gene match. The CDR3 is CASRATSGSTDTQYF. In nucleotides, the CDR3 is TGTGCCAGCAGGGCTACTAGCGGGAGCACAGATACGCAGTATTTT.

J is TRBJ2-1 and V is TRBV7-8; a possible D gene is TRBD1 (5 bases). The length of the CDR3 is 14 residues. Trimming pared 6 bases from V and 10 bases from J, leaving 19 bases between. Germline CDR1 and CDR2: SGHVS and FQNEAQ. The CDR3 DNA reads TGTGCCAGCAGTTCCCTTTTGGACAAATTAGAGCAGTTCTTC. Translating it yields CASSSLLDKLEQFF.

The chain employs TRBV12-3 or TRBV12-4 and TRBJ2-6, with a tentative D call TRBD1 (6 bases). The CDR3 runs 19 residues. The ends were cut back, 2 bases at V and 0 bases at J, with 17 bases in the middle. The CDR3 nucleotides read TGTGCCAGCAGTTTACCGAAAGGACAGATAGGCTCTGGGGCCAACGTCCTGACTTTC. It yields the protein CASSLPKGQIGSGANVLTF.

The chain employs TRBV4-2 and TRBJ1-6; D is possibly TRBD1 (5 bases). Trimming took 0 bases from V and 7 from J, leaving 13 bases between them. The CDR3 contains 16 residues. CDR1 is LGHNA, CDR2 YNFKEQ, per germline. CDR3 in amino acids: CASSQDPRGRNSPLHF. The DNA for the CDR3 is TGTGCCAGCAGCCAAGATCCGCGGGGACGAAATTCACCCCTCCACTTT.

This clonotype was observed at least ten times. V gene TRBV21-1 combines with J gene TRBJ2-1. TRBV21-1 is shown as a pseudogene. The CDR3 consists of 14 residues. The CDR3 DNA follows: TGTGCCAGCAGCAAGGAGAGCTCCTACAATGAGCAGTTCTTC. Its protein is CASSKESSYNEQFF.

The sample holds a few counts of this clonotype. This chain joins TRBV24-1 and TRBJ2-3; D might be TRBD2 (5 bases). Germline CDR1 and CDR2: KGHDR and SFDVKD. V was shortened by 9 bases and J by 6 bases, with 9 bases between the two germline ends. The CDR3 loop spans 11 amino acids. CDR3 sequence reads: CATQGGDTQYF. CDR3 DNA: TGTGCCACCCAAGGCGGGGATACGCAGTATTTT.

V gene TRBV18 combines with J gene TRBJ2-1, with D perhaps TRBD2 (6 bases). CDR3 length equals 16 residues. The germline V gene encodes CDR1 KGHSH and CDR2 LQKENI. The V and J ends lost 0 bases and 5 bases respectively, with 14 bases between them. CDR3: CASSPPAGTFNNEQFF. CDR3 in DNA: TGTGCCAGCTCACCACCAGCCGGGACTTTTAACAATGAGCAGTTCTTC.